This T cell receptor (beta chain) emerged from a study of T cells after yellow fever vaccination. Using its own MiXCR run on the 5' RACE reads, TCRdb lists one record per CDR3 protein. The data show 120,000 or so distinct CDR3 sequences, almost 9% seen once. This clonotype turned up a few times. The receptor's source is a man younger than 35 who received the YFV17D yellow fever vaccine. Sequencing was performed on CD8+ T cells sorted from PBMCs, taken on the day of the yellow fever booster vaccination.

CDR3 nucleotides: TGTGCCAGCAGCTTAGACACAGGGGAGGCCTCCTACGAGCAGTACTTC. The encoded protein is CASSLDTGEASYEQYF. The V call is TRBV7-9, the J call TRBJ2-7, with a possible D match to TRBD1 (7 bases). Trimming removed 1 base from V and 0 bases from J, with 13 bases in between. This CDR3 is 16 amino acids long. Per germline, CDR1 SEHNR and CDR2 FQNEAQ (reference sequence).